The clone carrying this TCR beta chain was seen a single time. Antigen unknown. Repertoires were generated with immunoSEQ multiplex PCR, while TCRdb's copy carries only in-frame clones and drops some. The sample includes some 2 million clones, around 95% of them seen just once. The data originate from a study of shared clonotypes between healthy human individuals. General study results and limits: For sorted subsets, rarefaction showed incomplete sequencing despite large depth.

The V gene's germline CDR1 is MNHNS and CDR2 SASEGT. The CDR3 has 14 amino acids. Trimming stripped 6 bases from V and 2 bases from J, with 13 bases between. The clonotype originates from a man aged 18-30 years in good health. The sample consisted of naive CD4+ T cells sorted from blood. Subset of the sample: CD45RA+ positively selected. V is TRBV6-1 and J is TRBJ2-5; no reliable D call. This CDR3 is CASRRSFSQETQYF. The DNA of the CDR3 is TGTGCCAGCAGGCGAAGCTTTTCTCAAGAGACCCAGTACTTC.